This T cell receptor beta chain comes out of a study of identical twins (dated by TCRdb to about 2016). For the wider study: The study deep-sequenced TCR alpha and beta repertoires from monozygotic twins, unrelated adults of various ages and cord blood to test whether fetal clonotypes persist. Replicate twin experiments were performed at different times using different library preparation protocols to rule out contamination. General conclusions and limits of the study: Because the same donors could not be followed over many years, the conclusions relied on cross-sectional statistical analysis. In beta out-of-frame sequences, excess twin sharing was weaker, because having fewer shared sequences lowered the signal-to-noise ratio. Compared with coincidental sharing between unrelated individuals, an excess of low generation-probability sequences was observed among out-of-frame TCR alpha sequences shared between twins. Recombination models systematically underestimated out-of-frame TCR alpha sharing in monozygotic twins but agreed with sharing between unrelated individuals. Invariant T cells such as MAIT and iNKT could partly confound zero-insertion analyses, though diverse VJ usage argued against this for most clonotypes. Fewer insertions were carried by abundant cord blood beta clonotypes; a weaker similar trend was observed in young adult naive repertoires, while no such trend was observed in memory repertoires.

Receptors were amplified or captured by 5' RACE. Sequenced on an Illumina HiSeq 2000. Template switching added a universal primer binding site, and the final cDNA carried a unique molecular identifier that allowed TCR cDNA molecules to be counted accurately. Specific primers in the conserved constant-segment region were used to synthesize first-strand cDNA for TCR alpha and beta chains. To control for contamination, every cDNA library carried two barcodes: a SMART-Mk sample barcode plus Illumina barcodes. TruSeq adapter sequences, together with Illumina sample barcodes, were added in two successive PCR steps. The TCR alpha and beta cDNA libraries were sequenced on the Illumina HiSeq platform using custom primers. The authors' analysis ran thus. MiGEC processed the raw reads to extract unique molecular identifiers, while MiXCR was used to determine the CDR3 positions. Recombination models were inferred per individual with the repgenHMM and IGoR tools using an EM algorithm. The tcR package in R was used for shared clonotype analysis, with sharing normalized by the product of cloneset sizes. Out-of-frame nonproductive sequences were analyzed to study raw recombination free of thymic and clonal selection effects. TCRdb reran the public reads through fastp at Q25 and MiXCR, keeping productive beta chains. CDR3 protein sequences are deduplicated, and each keeps its most common genes and DNA. The V and J calls here are based on TCRdb, not the publication. The sample table records approximately 690,000 distinct CDR3 sequences; 6% to 6.5% of these occur just once. The ten largest clones represent approximately 2% of the sample.

Only healthy Caucasian donors were included. The study also sequenced three unrelated non-twin adults: a male aged 18 to 30, a male aged 50 to 60 and a female aged 50 to 60. Using Miltenyi CD45RO+ enrichment and human naive T-cell isolation kits, memory (CD45RO+) and naive T cells were isolated from PBMC. This clonotype appeared a few times. Its antigen specificity is not known. Per-nucleotide qualities are absent, and no much larger clonotype sits a single base away. V trim: 0 bases; J trim: 8 bases; unmatched bases: 14. The CDR3 holds 17 amino acids from the cysteine to the phenylalanine. Left in the record is the CDR3 DNA by itself, 51 bases read in frame from the first base. The germline V gene yields LGHNA for CDR1 and YSLEER for CDR2.

Sequencing was performed on naive T cells sorted from blood. This specimen's cell subset or site label, interpreted: cells isolated with a human naive T-cell isolation kit. The V gene is TRBV4-3 and the J gene is TRBJ1-2; 8 bases in the junction line up with TRBD1. The clonotype originates from a man younger than 30 in good health. The DNA sequence is given as TGCGCCAGCAGCCAAGACCCGGGGACAGGTCGCACATCGGGCTACACCTTC. Its protein product is CASSQDPGTGRTSGYTF.